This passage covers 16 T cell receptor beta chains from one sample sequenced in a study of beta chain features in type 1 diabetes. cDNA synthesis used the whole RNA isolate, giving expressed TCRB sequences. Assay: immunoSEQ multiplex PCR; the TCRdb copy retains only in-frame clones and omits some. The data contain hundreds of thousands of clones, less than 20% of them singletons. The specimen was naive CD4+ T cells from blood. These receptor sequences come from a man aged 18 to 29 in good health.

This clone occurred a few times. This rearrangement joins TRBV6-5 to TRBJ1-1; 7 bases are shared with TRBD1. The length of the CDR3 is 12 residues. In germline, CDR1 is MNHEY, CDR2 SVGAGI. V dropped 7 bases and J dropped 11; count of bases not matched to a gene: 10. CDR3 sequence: CASTTGTALAFF. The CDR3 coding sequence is TGTGCCAGCACTACCGGGACAGCCCTTGCTTTCTTT.

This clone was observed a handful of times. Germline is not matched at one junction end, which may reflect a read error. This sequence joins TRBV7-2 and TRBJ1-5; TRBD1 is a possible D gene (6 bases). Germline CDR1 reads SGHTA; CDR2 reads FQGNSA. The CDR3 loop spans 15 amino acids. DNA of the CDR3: TGTGCCAGCAGGTTAGAAACAGGGATACATGGACCCCAGCATTTT. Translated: CASRLETGIHGPQHF.

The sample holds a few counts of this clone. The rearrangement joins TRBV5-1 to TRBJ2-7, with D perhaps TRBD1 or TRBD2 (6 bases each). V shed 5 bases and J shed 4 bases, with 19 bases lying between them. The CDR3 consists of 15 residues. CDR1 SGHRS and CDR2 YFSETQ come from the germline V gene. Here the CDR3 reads CASRTNTGAIYEQYF. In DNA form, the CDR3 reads TGCGCCAGCAGGACAAACACGGGGGCCATTTACGAGCAGTACTTC.

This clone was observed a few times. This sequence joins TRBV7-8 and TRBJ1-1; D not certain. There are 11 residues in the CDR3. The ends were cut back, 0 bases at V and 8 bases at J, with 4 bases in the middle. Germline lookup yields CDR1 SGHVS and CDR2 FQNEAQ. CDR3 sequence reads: CASSLAREAFF. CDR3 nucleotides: TGTGCCAGCAGCTTAGCGAGGGAAGCTTTCTTT.

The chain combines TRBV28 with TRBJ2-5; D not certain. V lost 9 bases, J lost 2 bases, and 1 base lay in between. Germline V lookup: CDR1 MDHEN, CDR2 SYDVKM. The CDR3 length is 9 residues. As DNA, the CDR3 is TGTGCCAGTCAAGAGACCCAGTACTTC. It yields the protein CASQETQYF.

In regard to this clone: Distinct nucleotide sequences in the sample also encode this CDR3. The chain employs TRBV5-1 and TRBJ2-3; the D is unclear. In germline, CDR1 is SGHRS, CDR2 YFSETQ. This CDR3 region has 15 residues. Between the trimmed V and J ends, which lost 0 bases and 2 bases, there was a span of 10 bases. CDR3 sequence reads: CASSLDGTSTDTQYF. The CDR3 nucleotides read TGCGCCAGCAGCTTGGATGGTACGTCCACAGATACGCAGTATTTT.

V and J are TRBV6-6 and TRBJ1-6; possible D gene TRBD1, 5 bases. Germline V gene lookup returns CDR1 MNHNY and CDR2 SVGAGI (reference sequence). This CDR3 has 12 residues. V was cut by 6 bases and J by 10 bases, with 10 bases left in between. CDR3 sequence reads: CASSDGGSPLHF. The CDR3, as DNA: TGTGCCAGCAGCGACGGGGGATCACCCCTCCACTTT.

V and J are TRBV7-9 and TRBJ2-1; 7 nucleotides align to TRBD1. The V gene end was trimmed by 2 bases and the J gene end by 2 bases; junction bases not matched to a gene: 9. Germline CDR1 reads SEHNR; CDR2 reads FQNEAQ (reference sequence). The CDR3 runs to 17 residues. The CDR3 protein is CASSLRQGLETYNEQFF. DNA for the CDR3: TGTGCCAGCAGCTTAAGACAGGGCTTAGAAACCTACAATGAGCAGTTCTTC.

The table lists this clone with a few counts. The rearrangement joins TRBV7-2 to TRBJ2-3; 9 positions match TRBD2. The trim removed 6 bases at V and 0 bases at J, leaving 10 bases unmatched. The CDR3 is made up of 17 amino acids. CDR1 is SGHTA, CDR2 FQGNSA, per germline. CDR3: CASRLRGLAGSTDTQYF. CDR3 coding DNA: TGTGCCAGCAGACTAAGGGGACTAGCTGGTAGCACAGATACGCAGTATTTT.

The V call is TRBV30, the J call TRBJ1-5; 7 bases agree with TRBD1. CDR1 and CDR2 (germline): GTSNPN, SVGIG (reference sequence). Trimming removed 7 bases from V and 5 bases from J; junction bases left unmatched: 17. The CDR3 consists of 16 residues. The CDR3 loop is CALPRGRGRSDQPQHF. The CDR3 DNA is TGTGCCTTGCCGAGGGGGAGGGGGCGATCGGATCAGCCCCAGCATTTT. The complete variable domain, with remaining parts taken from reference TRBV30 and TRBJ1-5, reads SQTIHQWPATLVQPVGSPLSLECTVEGTSNPNLYWYRQAAGRGLQLLFYSVGIGQISSEVPQNLSASRPQDRQFILSSKKLLLSDSGFYLCALPRGRGRSDQPQHFGDGTRLSIL.

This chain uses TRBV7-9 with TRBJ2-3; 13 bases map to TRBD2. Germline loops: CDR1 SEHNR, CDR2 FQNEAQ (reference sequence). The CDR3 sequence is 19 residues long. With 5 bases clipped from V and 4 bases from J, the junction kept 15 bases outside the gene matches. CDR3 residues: CASSLDRGLAGKMADTQYF. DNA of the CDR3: TGTGCCAGCAGCCTGGACAGGGGACTAGCGGGGAAGATGGCAGATACGCAGTATTTT. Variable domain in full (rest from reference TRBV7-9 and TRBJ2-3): DTGVSQNPRHKITKRGQNVTFRCDPISEHNRLYWYRQTLGQGPEFLTYFQNEAQLEKSRLLSDRFSAERPKGSFSTLEIQRTEQGDSAMYLCASSLDRGLAGKMADTQYFGPGTRLTVL.

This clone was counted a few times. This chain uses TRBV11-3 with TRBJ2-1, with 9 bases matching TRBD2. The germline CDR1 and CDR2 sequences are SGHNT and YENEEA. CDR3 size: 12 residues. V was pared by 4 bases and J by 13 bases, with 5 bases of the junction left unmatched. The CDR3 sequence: CASSSRTSAQFF. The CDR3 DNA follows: TGTGCCAGCAGCTCCCGGACTAGCGCACAGTTCTTC.

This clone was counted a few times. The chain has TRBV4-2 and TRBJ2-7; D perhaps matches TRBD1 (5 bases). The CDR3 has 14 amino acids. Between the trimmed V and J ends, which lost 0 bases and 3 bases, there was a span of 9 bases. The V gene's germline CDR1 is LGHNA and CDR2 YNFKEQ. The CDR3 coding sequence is TGTGCCAGCAGCCAAGAGGGGCTCAGCTACGAGCAGTACTTC. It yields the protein CASSQEGLSYEQYF.

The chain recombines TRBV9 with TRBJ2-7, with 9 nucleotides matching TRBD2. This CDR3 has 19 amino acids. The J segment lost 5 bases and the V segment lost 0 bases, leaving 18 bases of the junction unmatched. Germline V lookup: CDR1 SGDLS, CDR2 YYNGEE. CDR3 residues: CASSVGDIAGVVGRHEQYF. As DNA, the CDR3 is TGTGCCAGCAGCGTAGGCGACATAGCGGGAGTCGTAGGTCGACACGAGCAGTACTTC. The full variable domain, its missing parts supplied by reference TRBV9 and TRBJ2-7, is DSGVTQTPKHLITATGQRVTLRCSPRSGDLSVYWYQQSLDQGLQFLIQYYNGEERAKGNILERFSAQQFPDLHSELNLSSLELGDSALYFCASSVGDIAGVVGRHEQYFGPGTRLTVT.

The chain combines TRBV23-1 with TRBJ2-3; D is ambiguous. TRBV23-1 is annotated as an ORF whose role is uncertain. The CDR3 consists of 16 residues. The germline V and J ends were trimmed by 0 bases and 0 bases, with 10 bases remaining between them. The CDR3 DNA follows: TGCGCCAGCAGTCAATCCTCTGAGGACAGCACAGATACGCAGTATTTT. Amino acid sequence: CASSQSSEDSTDTQYF.

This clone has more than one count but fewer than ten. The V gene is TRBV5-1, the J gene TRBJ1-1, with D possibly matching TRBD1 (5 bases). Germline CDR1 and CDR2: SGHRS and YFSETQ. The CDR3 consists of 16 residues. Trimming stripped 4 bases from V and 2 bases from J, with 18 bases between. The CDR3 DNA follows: TGCGCCAGCAGCGGAGGGACCGCGACCTTAAACACTGAAGCTTTCTTT. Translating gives CASSGGTATLNTEAFF.